The clone carrying this TCR beta chain was observed a handful of times. Its specificity is unknown. This record comes from a study of radiotherapy plus CTLA-4 blockade in lung cancer. About the study: Of all patients, under 20% responded objectively and around 31% showed disease control.

Repertoires were generated with immunoSEQ multiplex PCR, while TCRdb's copy carries only in-frame clones and drops some. Found here are some 110,000 clones, 65% to 85% of them singletons; the top ten hold approximately 4.7%. The CDR3 has 14 amino acids. CDR1 is SGHTA, CDR2 FQGNSA, per germline. V trimming: 6 bases; J trimming: 8 bases; junction bases outside the gene matches: 8. Whole-study results and caveats: After radiotherapy and ipilimumab, tumor-derived clones expanded in peripheral blood. Best predicting response, reportedly, were early blood T cell clone dynamics, with interferon-beta.

Chemo-refractory metastatic non-small-cell lung cancer patients underwent focal radiation alongside CTLA-4 blockade with ipilimumab. The sequence was collected from a human donor with non-small cell lung cancer who had a partial response to radiotherapy plus ipilimumab. The chain employs TRBV7-2 and TRBJ1-4, with TRBD1 matching 8 bases. The sample here was peripheral blood, taken from a patient treated with radiotherapy plus ipilimumab. CDR3 residues: CASSPTGVGEKLFF. The DNA of the CDR3 is TGTGCCAGCAGTCCGACAGGGGTGGGGGAAAAACTGTTTTTT.